These 14 T cell receptor beta chains were sequenced from one sample in a study of blood T cell repertoires in COVID-19. The method was immunoSEQ multiplex PCR; TCRdb's version includes in-frame clones alone and lacks a portion of them. The sample comprises roughly 62,000 clones, more than 65% of which are singletons, and roughly 23% rests with the top ten. Sequenced input: peripheral blood. These TCRs come from a human donor in a cohort sampled during active COVID-19.

This chain connects TRBV19 to TRBJ2-1; TRBD2 aligns across 14 bases. Germline assignment: CDR1 LNHDA and CDR2 SQIVND (reference sequence). This CDR3 spans 18 amino acids. J gave up 6 bases and V 3 bases, and 10 bases lay outside the gene matches. CDR3 sequence reads: CASSMTSGGAQPLNEQFF. The CDR3 DNA reads TGTGCCAGTAGTATGACTAGCGGGGGGGCCCAACCTCTCAATGAGCAGTTCTTC.

The chain joins TRBV2 to TRBJ1-6; no firm D call. The germline V gene encodes CDR1 SNHLY and CDR2 FYNNEI. The CDR3 has 12 amino acids. Trimming stripped 3 bases from V and 8 bases from J, with 5 bases between. The CDR3 region is CASSDSDSPLHF. CDR3 in DNA: TGTGCCAGCAGTGACAGCGATTCACCCCTCCACTTT.

The genes are TRBV27 and TRBJ2-3; unclear D gene. The CDR3 runs 13 residues. CDR1 is MNHEY, CDR2 SMNVEV, per germline (reference sequence). The germline V and J ends were trimmed by 11 bases and 0 bases, with 12 bases remaining between them. This CDR3 is CAAKAASTDTQYF. The CDR3 region has the DNA TGTGCCGCAAAGGCGGCAAGCACAGATACGCAGTATTTT.

The chain has TRBV19 and TRBJ2-7, with a tentative D call TRBD2 (5 bases). This CDR3 is built from 15 residues. Germline V gene sequence: CDR1 LNHDA, CDR2 SQIVND (reference sequence). Trimming took off 5 bases at V and 4 bases at J, with 18 bases between the two ends. The CDR3 spells CASSVAPGLHYEQYF. DNA of the CDR3: TGTGCCAGTAGTGTGGCCCCAGGACTTCATTACGAGCAGTACTTC.

There are a few counts of this clone. The rearrangement joins TRBV2 to TRBJ2-3, with 9 positions matching TRBD1. This CDR3 spans 17 amino acids. CDR1 and CDR2 from the germline V gene are SNHLY and FYNNEI. Trimming cost V 7 bases and J 7 bases; bases outside gene matches: 18. The CDR3 region has the DNA TGTGCCAGCATTACTATCAAACAGGGGGCGGATAAGAATACGCAGTATTTT. Translation: CASITIKQGADKNTQYF.

This clone was found a few times. The chain links TRBV19 to TRBJ2-6, with D maybe TRBD2 (5 bases). This CDR3 spans 15 amino acids. Germline CDR1 and CDR2: LNHDA and SQIVND (reference sequence). Trimming took 6 bases from V and 0 from J, leaving 9 bases between them. Here the CDR3 reads CASRRDHSGANVLTF. The CDR3 coding sequence is TGTGCCAGTAGACGGGATCACTCTGGGGCCAACGTCCTGACTTTC. Filled out from reference TRBV19 and TRBJ2-6, the complete variable domain reads DGGITQSPKYLFRKEGQNVTLSCEQNLNHDAMYWYRQDPGQGLRLIYYSQIVNDFQKGDIAEGYSVSREKKESFPLTVTSAQKNPTAFYLCASRRDHSGANVLTFGAGSRLTVL.

This rearrangement joins TRBV7-3 to TRBJ2-1; 10 bases agree with TRBD2. The CDR3 runs 14 residues. The germline CDR1 and CDR2 sequences are SGHTA and FQGTGA. J was trimmed by 10 bases and V by 3 bases; bases with no gene match: 6. CDR3 sequence: CASSLGLAKGEQFF. In DNA, the CDR3 is TGTGCCAGCAGCTTGGGACTAGCGAAGGGGGAGCAGTTCTTC. The whole variable domain, filled in from reference TRBV7-3 and TRBJ2-1, reads GAGVSQTPSNKVTEKGKYVELRCDPISGHTALYWYRQSLGQGPEFLIYFQGTGAADDSGLPNDRFFAVRPEGSVSTLKIQRTERGDSAVYLCASSLGLAKGEQFFGPGTRLTVL.

This clone was detected a few times. The V call is TRBV27, the J call TRBJ1-2; no reliable D call. With 5 bases removed from V and 2 bases from J, the gap between germline ends came to 9 bases. This CDR3 region has 13 residues. Germline lookup yields CDR1 MNHEY and CDR2 SMNVEV (reference sequence). The CDR3 loop reads CASSMTSNYGYTF. The CDR3 nucleotides are TGTGCCAGCAGTATGACTTCCAACTATGGCTACACCTTC.

This chain joins TRBV20-1 and TRBJ1-5; D remains ambiguous. V was clipped by 3 bases and J by 3 bases, with 12 bases between them. CDR3 size: 14 residues. Germline assignment: CDR1 DFQATT and CDR2 SNEGSKA (reference sequence). The CDR3 here is CSASPGVHNQPQHF. The CDR3 DNA is TGCAGTGCTAGTCCCGGGGTACACAATCAGCCCCAGCATTTT.

The rearrangement joins TRBV9 to TRBJ1-1, with 7 bases lining up with TRBD1. The CDR3 covers 15 residues. Germline V gene lookup returns CDR1 SGDLS and CDR2 YYNGEE. V shed 4 bases and J 1 base; nucleotides not matched to a gene: 7. The DNA for the CDR3 is TGTGCCAGCAGCCGAACGGGACAGTCGAACACTGAAGCTTTCTTT. Translated: CASSRTGQSNTEAFF.

The DNA for the CDR3 is TGTGCCAGCAGCTCCCTCAGGGGGGCCTACACTGAAGCTTTCTTT. It translates to CASSSLRGAYTEAFF. The chain is built from TRBV7-9 and TRBJ1-1, with 7 bases aligning to TRBD1. J was trimmed by 3 bases and V by 4 bases; bases with no gene match: 8. Germline assignment: CDR1 SEHNR and CDR2 FQNEAQ (reference sequence). The CDR3 totals 15 residues.

The chain combines TRBV5-1 with TRBJ2-1, with no clear D. This CDR3 comprises 16 residues. Trimming pared 4 bases from V and 7 bases from J, leaving 21 bases between. From germline, CDR1 is SGHRS and CDR2 YFSETQ. The CDR3 nucleotides read TGCGCCAGCAGCCCCGTCAGTCAGATCTCGAGGAATGAGCAGTTCTTC. Its translation is CASSPVSQISRNEQFF.

This clone has only a few counts. The rearrangement uses TRBV5-5 and TRBJ1-1, with a weak D call TRBD1 (5 bases). The CDR3 is 14 residues long. V was pared by 0 bases and J by 2 bases, with 8 bases between. Looked up from germline, CDR1 is SGHKS and CDR2 is YYEKEE (reference sequence). The CDR3 loop is CASSLAGPNTEAFF. CDR3 bases: TGTGCCAGCAGCTTGGCAGGGCCTAACACTGAAGCTTTCTTT.

The V call is TRBV4-1, the J call TRBJ1-1; perhaps TRBD1 as D (5 bases). This CDR3 contains 15 residues. Trimming took 0 bases from V and 8 from J, leaving 16 bases between them. CDR1 is MGHRA, CDR2 YSYEKL, per germline. DNA of the CDR3: TGCGCCAGCAGCCAAGAGTCACAGGCCACCGGGGAAGCTTTCTTT. Protein product: CASSQESQATGEAFF.